These T cell receptor beta chains were read from a single sample in a study of blood T cell repertoires in COVID-19. Profiled with immunoSEQ multiplex PCR; TCRdb holds only in-frame clones, not every one. The table has 300,000 to 450,000 clones, roughly 86% seen once. The specimen sequenced was peripheral blood. These receptors were obtained from a human donor with acute or convalescent COVID-19. The donor label of this sample is uncertain. Each CDR3 is given with its conserved first and last residue. The D gene is left open where the match is weak.

>TRBV19|-|TRBJ1-5
CASSIVVRVRQPQHF
>TRBV5-8|-|TRBJ2-5
CASSLGLATSGTQYF
>TRBV9|TRBD1|TRBJ2-2
CASRAGGTTTGELFF
>TRBV28|TRBD1|TRBJ1-2
CASTSDGTGQNYGYTF
>TRBV4-1|TRBD1|TRBJ2-1
CASSQDTYRGRLNEQFF
>TRBV18|-|TRBJ1-1
CASSLNAGLETEAFF
>TRBV5-1|-|TRBJ1-1
CASSFAGNTEAFF
>TRBV5-1|TRBD1|TRBJ1-2
CASSPGTVRYGYTF
>TRBV29-1|TRBD1|TRBJ1-2
CSVRTGTYGYTF
>TRBV4-2|TRBD1|TRBJ1-4
CASSQDAQGVEKLFF
>TRBV6-5|-|TRBJ1-4
CASSRVISEKLFF
>TRBV7-9|-|TRBJ2-1
CASSSLGVLDYNEQFF
>TRBV24-1|TRBD1|TRBJ1-1
CATSDSQGGGTEAFF
>TRBV6-5|-|TRBJ1-2
CASSYRGYGYTF
>TRBV2|-|TRBJ1-1
CASSEVGGGVPEAFF
>TRBV19|-|TRBJ1-1
CASKVLRDTEAFF
>TRBV18|TRBD2|TRBJ2-1
CASSEGSGRASYNEQFF
>TRBV9|-|TRBJ2-7
CASSVGGDGIYEQYF
>TRBV5-1|-|TRBJ2-1
CASSLLDLSYNEQFF
>TRBV6-5|TRBD1|TRBJ2-7
CASSPAGTGGVEQYF
>TRBV4-2|TRBD1|TRBJ2-1
CASSSRQGEGYEQFF
>TRBV7-2|TRBD1|TRBJ2-1
CASSSRQGSNEQFF
>TRBV5-1|-|TRBJ1-1
CASSPPGGTEAFF
>TRBV15|-|TRBJ2-7
CATSTGFYEQYF
>TRBV28|-|TRBJ1-2
CASREQLANYGYTF
>TRBV29-1|TRBD1|TRBJ2-3
CSVGQAGNTQYF
>TRBV4-1|TRBD1|TRBJ1-4
CASSQGQGAGANEKLFF
>TRBV5-4|-|TRBJ2-6
CASSYPPTVSGANVLTF
>TRBV4-1|-|TRBJ2-3
CASSPLASADTQYF
>TRBV7-9|TRBD2|TRBJ2-7
CASSLEAGDYEQYF
>TRBV3-1/TRBV3-2|-|TRBJ1-2
CASSQQDYGYTF
>TRBV27|TRBD1|TRBJ1-5
CASSLYPLGQADQPQHF
>TRBV5-5|-|TRBJ1-2
CASSGQFYGYTF
>TRBV11-2|TRBD2|TRBJ2-4
CASSLVSSGSKNIQYF
>TRBV5-1|TRBD1|TRBJ1-2
CASSSGQVHGYTF
>TRBV5-1|TRBD1|TRBJ2-6
CASSSDRGAGANVLTF
>TRBV18|TRBD1|TRBJ1-1
CASSPMQGVELAEAFF